This TCR beta chain was captured in a study of blood T cell repertoires in COVID-19. Looking at the study overall: The analysed material was cDNA or gDNA that came from T cells, B-cell-depleted T cells, or PBMCs.

In the authors' methods: Amplified reference gene primers provided the basis for estimating nucleated cell counts. TCRdb's table, derived via immunoSEQ multiplex PCR, lists solely in-frame clones and lacks some. That table supplies the V and J calls and clone size; D and trimming were determined from the DNA. The table has around 100,000 clones, almost 95% seen once. The J segment lost 8 bases and the V segment lost 5 bases, leaving 8 bases of the junction unmatched. CDR3 length equals 15 residues. The V gene's germline CDR1 is MNHEY and CDR2 SMNVEV (reference sequence). This TCR was recovered from a man over 45 with active COVID-19. The chain has TRBV27 and TRBJ2-1, with 11 positions matching TRBD2. The sequenced sample consisted of peripheral blood. The CDR3 DNA reads TGTGCCAGCAGTCTAACTAGCGGGAGAAGCGATGAGCAGTTCTTC. Amino acid sequence: CASSLTSGRSDEQFF.